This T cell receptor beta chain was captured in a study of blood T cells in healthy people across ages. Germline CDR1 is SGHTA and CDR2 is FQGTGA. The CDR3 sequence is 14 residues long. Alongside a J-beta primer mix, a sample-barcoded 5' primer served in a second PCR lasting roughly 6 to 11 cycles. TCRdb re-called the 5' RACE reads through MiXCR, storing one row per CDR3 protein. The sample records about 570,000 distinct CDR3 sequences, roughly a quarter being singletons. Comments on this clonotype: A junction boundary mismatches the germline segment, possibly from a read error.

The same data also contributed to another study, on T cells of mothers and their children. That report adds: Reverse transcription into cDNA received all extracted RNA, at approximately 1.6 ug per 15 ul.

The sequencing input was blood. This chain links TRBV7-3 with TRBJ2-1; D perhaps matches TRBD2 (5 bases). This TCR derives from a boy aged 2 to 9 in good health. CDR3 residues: CASSLTGIYNEQFF. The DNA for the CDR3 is TGTGCCAGCAGCCTAACCGGGATTTACAATGAGCAGTTCTTC.